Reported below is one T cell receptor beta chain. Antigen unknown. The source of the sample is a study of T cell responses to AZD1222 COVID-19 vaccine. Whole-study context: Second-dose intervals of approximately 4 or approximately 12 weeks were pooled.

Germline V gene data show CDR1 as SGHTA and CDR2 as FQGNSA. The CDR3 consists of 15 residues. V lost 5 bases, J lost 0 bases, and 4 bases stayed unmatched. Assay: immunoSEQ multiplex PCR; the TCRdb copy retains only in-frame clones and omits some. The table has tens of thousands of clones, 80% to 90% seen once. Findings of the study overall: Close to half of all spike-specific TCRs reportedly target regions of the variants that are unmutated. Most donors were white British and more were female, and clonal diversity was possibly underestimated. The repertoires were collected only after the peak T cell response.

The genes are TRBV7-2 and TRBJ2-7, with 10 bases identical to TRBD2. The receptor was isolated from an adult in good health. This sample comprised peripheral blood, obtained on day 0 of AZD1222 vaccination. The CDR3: CASSRLAGASYEQYF. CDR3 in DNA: TGTGCCAGCAGCCGTCTAGCGGGGGCCTCCTACGAGCAGTACTTC.